This entry lists 13 T cell receptor beta chains sequenced from one sample in a study of blood T cell repertoires in COVID-19 (dated by TCRdb to the early 2020s). The library was prepared using the immunoSEQ multiplex PCR assay. The source is immuneACCESS, and TCRdb retained only in-frame sequences with V and J called. Part of the clones is not carried over; for the studies checked, unresolved V genes explain less than half of this, and the remainder is unexplained. For this sample there are 45,000 to 55,000 clones; around four fifths appear just once. The top ten constitute around 5.2% of the sample. Sequenced material: peripheral blood. All receptors come from a human donor in a cohort sampled during active COVID-19.

The CDR3 protein is CASSVLENTEAFF. The CDR3 DNA reads as TGTGCCAGCAGTGTACTTGAGAACACTGAAGCTTTCTTT. V and J are TRBV2 and TRBJ1-1; D call uncertain. Germline CDR1 and CDR2: SNHLY and FYNNEI. This CDR3 is 13 amino acids long. Trimming took 4 bases from V and 1 from J, leaving 7 bases between them.

This clone was observed once. The rearrangement joins TRBV19 to TRBJ2-1; 9 bases match TRBD1. Losses at the gene ends were 8 bases for V and 0 bases for J; bases not matched to a gene: 11. Per the germline V gene, CDR1 is LNHDA and CDR2 is SQIVND (reference sequence). The CDR3 has 17 amino acids. The CDR3 reads CASVGQGRRSSYNEQFF. CDR3 DNA sequence: TGTGCCAGTGTTGGACAGGGGCGCCGGAGCTCCTACAATGAGCAGTTCTTC.

This chain links TRBV19 with TRBJ2-4, with 8 bases identical to TRBD2. The germline V gene encodes CDR1 LNHDA and CDR2 SQIVND (reference sequence). The V segment lost 5 bases and the J segment 3 bases; nucleotides outside the gene matches: 3. The CDR3 length is 14 residues. The CDR3 DNA sequence: TGTGCCAGTAGTTCCCGGGGGGGCAAAAACATTCAGTACTTC. Translated: CASSSRGGKNIQYF.

CDR3 coding DNA: TGCGCCAGCAGCGGACAGACTAGCACAGATACGCAGTATTTT. This codes for CASSGQTSTDTQYF. The chain has TRBV5-1 and TRBJ2-3, with TRBD1 as a possible D gene (6 bases). Between the trimmed V and J ends, which lost 4 bases and 0 bases, there was a span of 9 bases. The CDR3 has 14 residues. Germline V lookup: CDR1 SGHRS, CDR2 YFSETQ.

A single count supports this clone. The CDR3, as DNA: TGCGCCAGCAGCGAAAGAACAGGGGGCGTCTACGAGCAGTACTTC. Translation: CASSERTGGVYEQYF. This sequence joins TRBV5-1 and TRBJ2-7, with 9 positions matching TRBD1. This CDR3 spans 15 amino acids. The J segment lost 3 bases and the V segment lost 4 bases, leaving 8 bases of the junction unmatched. The germline V gene has CDR1 SGHRS and CDR2 YFSETQ. Complete variable domain (other parts from reference TRBV5-1 and TRBJ2-7): KAGVTQTPRYLIKTRGQQVTLSCSPISGHRSVSWYQQTPGQGLQFLFEYFSETQRNKGNFPGRFSGRQFSNSRSEMNVSTLELGDSALYLCASSERTGGVYEQYFGPGTRLTVT.

The chain recombines TRBV5-1 with TRBJ1-1, with 10 bases matching TRBD1. Germline V gene lookup returns CDR1 SGHRS and CDR2 YFSETQ. The CDR3 contains 16 residues. V trimming: 2 bases; J trimming: 1 base; junction bases outside the gene matches: 5. The CDR3 loop reads CASSFGTGAPNTEAFF. CDR3 nucleotide sequence: TGCGCCAGCAGCTTCGGGACAGGGGCCCCGAACACTGAAGCTTTCTTT.

The chain joins TRBV5-1 to TRBJ2-5; 13 bases map to TRBD2. Germline V CDR1 and CDR2: SGHRS, YFSETQ. This CDR3 region has 18 residues. V trimming: 0 bases; J trimming: 0 bases; junction bases outside the gene matches: 5. The CDR3 spells CASSLDTSGRADQETQYF. CDR3 bases: TGCGCCAGCAGCTTGGATACTAGCGGGAGGGCTGACCAAGAGACCCAGTACTTC.

The chain joins TRBV18 to TRBJ2-7; D ambiguous. Germline V gene sequence: CDR1 KGHSH, CDR2 LQKENI. The length of the CDR3 is 16 residues. The V gene lost 4 bases and the J gene lost 2 bases, with 18 bases spanning the gap. The CDR3 region has the DNA TGTGCCAGCTCACTACTCATCTTGCCTCCCCCCTACGAGCAGTACTTC. Protein product: CASSLLILPPPYEQYF. Full variable domain (remainder filled in from reference TRBV18 and TRBJ2-7): NAGVMQNPRHLVRRRGQEARLRCSPMKGHSHVYWYRQLPEEGLKFMVYLQKENIIDESGMPKERFSAEFPKEGPSILRIQQVVRGDSAAYFCASSLLILPPPYEQYFGPGTRLTVT.

This chain joins TRBV2 and TRBJ1-5, with TRBD1 as a possible D gene (5 bases). V was trimmed by 6 bases and J by 2 bases, leaving 14 bases between them. CDR3 length equals 15 residues. CDR1 SNHLY and CDR2 FYNNEI come from the germline V gene. The CDR3, as DNA: TGTGCCAGCAGCCTTCTGGTAGGGGGCAATCAGCCCCAGCATTTT. Protein sequence: CASSLLVGGNQPQHF.

The rearrangement joins TRBV19 to TRBJ2-3; TRBD1 matches 8 bases. The CDR3 runs to 15 residues. V was pared by 4 bases and J by 2 bases, with 5 bases of the junction left unmatched. Germline V CDR1 and CDR2: LNHDA, SQIVND (reference sequence). The CDR3 DNA follows: TGTGCCAGTAGTAAAACAGGGGGGCTCACAGATACGCAGTATTTT. Translation gives CASSKTGGLTDTQYF.

The chain combines TRBV6-6 with TRBJ1-4, with 10 bases identical to TRBD1. From germline, CDR1 is MNHNY and CDR2 SVGAGI (reference sequence). This CDR3 contains 13 residues. The V and J ends lost 7 bases and 10 bases, in that order; junction bases with no gene match: 6. The CDR3 loop reads CASNDRGQGKLFF. CDR3 nucleotide sequence: TGTGCCAGCAACGACAGGGGGCAGGGAAAACTGTTTTTT.

The chain uses TRBV28 and TRBJ1-2; TRBD1 matches at 8 bases. This CDR3 region has 12 residues. V lost 6 bases, J lost 8 bases, and 5 bases stayed unmatched. From germline, CDR1 is MDHEN and CDR2 SYDVKM. DNA for the CDR3: TGTGCCAGCAGCCTGGACAGGGACGGCTACACCTTC. Residues: CASSLDRDGYTF.

In this sample, this clone is medium-sized. Other nucleotide sequences in the sample specify the same CDR3. This sequence joins TRBV11-2 and TRBJ1-2, with D possibly matching TRBD1 (5 bases). Germline V gene data show CDR1 as SGHAT and CDR2 as FQNNGV. This CDR3 comprises 13 residues. Trimming took 1 base from V and 6 from J, leaving 9 bases between them. The CDR3, as DNA: TGTGCCAGCAGCTTAGGCACAGGAGATGGCTACACCTTC. Translation gives CASSLGTGDGYTF.